This is a list of T cell receptor beta chains from one sample in a study of T cell responses to AZD1222 COVID-19 vaccine. Sequenced by immunoSEQ multiplex PCR; TCRdb stores in-frame clones only, minus some. The sample records fewer than 250,000 clones, roughly 92% being singletons. Sequences were derived from peripheral blood, sampled on day 0 of AZD1222 vaccination. The receptors derive from an adult in good health. Both conserved end residues are part of each CDR3. Fields, in order: clone size, J gene, D gene, V gene, CDR3 protein, CDR3 DNA. The D gene is left open where the match is weak. Only part of the rows carry a size: once, few, many, or a class if the clone is expanded.

- TRBJ2-7 - TRBV5-1 CASSLEGFSYEQYF TGCGCCAGCAGCTTGGAAGGTTTCTCCTACGAGCAGTACTTC
- TRBJ2-5 TRBD2 TRBV30 CAWSVPGGGETQYF TGTGCCTGGAGTGTACCGGGAGGCGGAGAGACCCAGTACTTC
- TRBJ2-7 TRBD1 TRBV6-5 CASRWTGVDEQYF TGTGCCAGCAGATGGACAGGGGTAGACGAGCAGTACTTC
- TRBJ1-1 TRBD1 TRBV18 CASSPTGGTGNTEAFF TGTGCCAGCTCCCCGACAGGAGGGACAGGGAACACTGAAGCTTTCTTT
- TRBJ1-5 - TRBV9 CASSLGWGQPQHF TGTGCCAGCAGCTTGGGGTGGGGTCAGCCCCAGCATTTT
- TRBJ1-2 TRBD1 TRBV29-1 CSFGQGADYGYTF TGCAGCTTCGGACAGGGCGCGGACTATGGCTACACCTTC
- TRBJ1-2 TRBD1 TRBV2 CASIRDRYGYTF TGTGCCAGCATCCGGGACAGGTACGGCTACACCTTC
- TRBJ1-1 - TRBV27 CASSLYQGRAVNTEAFF TGTGCCAGCAGTTTATATCAGGGGCGAGCAGTGAACACTGAAGCTTTCTTT
- TRBJ2-5 - TRBV7-2 CASSLSGLPQETQYF TGTGCCAGCAGCTTATCCGGCCTTCCCCAAGAGACCCAGTACTTC
- TRBJ1-3 - TRBV6-1 CASSETGARNTIYF TGTGCCAGCAGTGAAACAGGAGCTAGAAACACCATATATTTT
- TRBJ1-5 - TRBV15 CATSRDVSNQPQHF TGTGCCACCAGCAGAGATGTGAGTAATCAGCCCCAGCATTTT
- TRBJ2-5 - TRBV7-2 CASSPSRETQYF TGTGCCAGCAGCCCCTCGAGAGAGACCCAGTACTTC
- TRBJ2-1 TRBD2 TRBV7-2 CASRTAGTSGGSYNEQFF TGTGCCAGCAGGACAGCCGGGACTAGCGGGGGCTCCTACAATGAGCAGTTCTTC
- TRBJ2-3 TRBD2 TRBV5-1 CASSLGGLAGSTDTQYF TGCGCCAGCAGCTTGGGGGGGCTAGCGGGAAGCACAGATACGCAGTATTTT
- TRBJ1-1 - TRBV5-4 CASSLARGSAFF TGTGCCAGCAGCTTGGCCCGGGGGTCGGCTTTCTTT
- TRBJ1-2 - TRBV11-2 CASSLEGRLDYGYTF TGTGCCAGCAGCTTAGAGGGCCGGCTAGACTATGGCTACACCTTC
- TRBJ1-1 - TRBV11-1 CASSNWQGTNTEAFF TGTGCCAGCAGTAACTGGCAGGGGACGAACACTGAAGCTTTCTTT
- TRBJ2-1 - TRBV7-2 CASSPYNEQFF TGTGCCAGCAGCCCCTACAATGAGCAGTTCTTC
- TRBJ2-1 TRBD2 TRBV7-6 CASSKQVGGVDEQFF TGTGCCAGCAGCAAACAGGTGGGGGGGGTCGATGAGCAGTTCTTC
- TRBJ2-3 - TRBV5-1 CASSAGTLNTDTQYF TGCGCCAGCAGCGCCGGGACCCTCAACACAGATACGCAGTATTTT
once TRBJ2-7 - TRBV7-9 CASSFAQGREYF TGTGCCAGCAGCTTCGCACAAGGTCGGGAGTACTTC
- TRBJ1-2 TRBD1 TRBV5-1 CASASGQREGYTF TGCGCCAGCGCCTCGGGACAGAGGGAAGGCTACACCTTC
- TRBJ1-3 - TRBV4-1 CASSLRGATSGNTIYF TGCGCCAGCAGCCTCCGGGGTGCGACCTCTGGAAACACCATATATTTT
- TRBJ1-1 - TRBV7-2 CASSGQVNTEAFF TGTGCCAGCAGCGGGCAGGTGAACACTGAAGCTTTCTTT
- TRBJ2-7 - TRBV7-9 CASSLTDGSSYEQYF TGTGCCAGCAGCTTAACCGACGGGAGCTCCTACGAGCAGTACTTC
- TRBJ2-7 - TRBV6-4 CASSDTYLLGDSEQYF TGTGCCAGCAGTGACACTTACCTCCTGGGCGACTCCGAGCAGTACTTC
- TRBJ2-7 - TRBV2 CASRDRRDSSEQYF TGTGCCAGCAGGGATAGAAGGGACTCTAGCGAGCAGTACTTC
- TRBJ1-2 - TRBV3-1/TRBV3-2 CASSQEFRGPTYGYTF TGTGCCAGCAGCCAAGAATTTAGAGGACCGACCTATGGCTACACCTTC
- TRBJ1-3 - TRBV5-1 CASSLEVGGSSGNTIYF TGCGCCAGCAGCTTGGAGGTCGGCGGAAGCTCTGGAAACACCATATATTTT
once TRBJ1-2 - TRBV28 CASRIARVLGYTF TGTGCCAGCAGAATTGCCAGGGTATTGGGCTACACCTTC
- TRBJ1-2 TRBD1 TRBV28 CASRLGGNYGYTF TGTGCCAGCAGATTAGGGGGCAACTATGGCTACACCTTC
- TRBJ1-2 TRBD1 TRBV7-8 CASSPTGVWGYTF TGTGCCAGCAGCCCGACAGGGGTTTGGGGCTACACCTTC
- TRBJ2-1 TRBD2 TRBV18 CASSPLGGEYNEQFF TGTGCCAGCTCACCACTCGGGGGGGAGTACAATGAGCAGTTCTTC
- TRBJ1-2 - TRBV19 CASSPDRSVRGYTF TGTGCCAGTAGCCCTGACAGATCGGTGCGGGGCTACACCTTC
- TRBJ2-7 TRBD2 TRBV6-5 CAISQRGGSYEQYF TGTGCCATTTCACAGCGGGGGGGGAGCTACGAGCAGTACTTC
once TRBJ2-3 - TRBV2 CASSATTSTDTQYF TGTGCCAGCAGTGCCACCACGTCGACAGATACGCAGTATTTT
- TRBJ1-2 - TRBV27 CASSSPGHRGGYTF TGTGCCAGCAGTTCCCCTGGACACCGGGGGGGCTACACCTTC
few TRBJ1-5 - TRBV7-2 CASSLVRGGNQPQHF TGTGCCAGCAGCTTAGTCAGGGGAGGCAATCAGCCCCAGCATTTT
- TRBJ1-4 - TRBV2 CASSTIENLFF TGTGCCAGCAGCACAATTGAAAACCTGTTTTTT
- TRBJ1-2 - TRBV28 CASRSAPNYGYTF TGTGCCAGCAGATCAGCTCCTAACTATGGCTACACCTTC
- TRBJ1-6 - TRBV5-5 CASSLNGDSPLHF TGTGCCAGCAGCTTGAACGGCGATTCACCCCTCCACTTT
- TRBJ1-2 - TRBV10-3 CAISGTGVYGYTF TGTGCCATCAGTGGAACCGGGGTCTATGGCTACACCTTC
- TRBJ1-2 - TRBV7-3 CASSGPGTNGYTF TGTGCCAGCAGCGGCCCCGGGACAAATGGCTACACCTTC
- TRBJ1-4 - TRBV18 CASSQGLGEKLFF TGTGCCAGCTCACAGGGGTTGGGTGAAAAACTGTTTTTT
- TRBJ1-5 - TRBV6-1 CASSDDYGRFYSNQPQHF TGTGCCAGCAGTGACGACTATGGACGGTTCTATAGCAATCAGCCCCAGCATTTT
- TRBJ2-4 - TRBV28 CASSNRAVAKNIQYF TGTGCCAGCAGCAACAGGGCTGTAGCCAAAAACATTCAGTACTTC
- TRBJ2-1 TRBD2 TRBV11-2 CASSPRLAGVGNEQFF TGTGCCAGCAGCCCTCGACTAGCGGGCGTCGGCAATGAGCAGTTCTTC
- TRBJ2-2 - TRBV29-1 CSVERVAGGELFF TGCAGCGTTGAGCGAGTAGCAGGGGGGGAGCTGTTTTTT
- TRBJ2-2 TRBD1 TRBV10-3 CATPAFPGQGLNTGELFF TGTGCCACCCCCGCATTTCCGGGACAGGGGTTGAACACCGGGGAGCTGTTTTTT
- TRBJ2-2 - TRBV6-5 CASRGRGGTGELFF TGTGCGAGCAGGGGGAGGGGAGGCACCGGGGAGCTGTTTTTT
- TRBJ2-5 - TRBV27 CASSLVRATETQYF TGTGCCAGCAGTTTAGTACGAGCTACCGAGACCCAGTACTTC
- TRBJ2-5 - TRBV9 CASSVASSGRETQYF TGTGCCAGCAGCGTAGCTTCCTCGGGGCGGGAGACCCAGTACTTC